The clone carrying this T cell receptor beta chain appeared a few times. Its cognate antigen is unknown. Populations obtained by sorting all exceeded 95% purity. This specimen comes from a study of beta chain features in type 1 diabetes. Expressed TCRB transcripts were sequenced, since all the RNA that had been isolated was reverse transcribed. Reads from naive, central memory and regulatory T cell samples averaged about 3.57 million. Data came from immunoSEQ multiplex PCR; TCRdb stores just in-frame clones and leaves some out. Counted here are 300,000 to 350,000 clones, about a tenth occurring once; the ten biggest clones make up roughly 1%. Study findings and constraints: Across patients, naive, central memory and Treg TCRB repertoires exhibited apparently greater similarity than was observed across healthy donors. cDNA-based sequencing might over-represent cells highly expressing TCR. Moderate but significant shortening of TCRB CDR3s was recorded in all four CD4+ subsets from Type 1 diabetes patients.

This CDR3 is 13 amino acids long. The V end lost 5 bases, the J end lost 2 bases, and 9 bases lay between the germline ends. Germline values: CDR1 SGHTA, CDR2 FQGNSA. The sequence was obtained from a young man with type 1 diabetes. This rearrangement joins TRBV7-2 to TRBJ1-2; D uncertain. The specimen sequenced was central memory CD4+ T cells from blood. The CDR3 sequence is CASSPGPNYGYTF. CDR3 bases: TGTGCCAGCAGCCCGGGCCCGAACTATGGCTACACCTTC.